A single sample is the source of the 2 T cell receptor beta chains below, sequenced in a study of T cell changes during pregnancy in multiple sclerosis. The assay was immunoSEQ multiplex PCR, and TCRdb's table has in-frame clones only and misses some. The data hold under 85,000 clones, with 85% to 95% observed a single time. This sample comprised CD4+ T cells from peripheral blood mononuclear cells, obtained in the second trimester of pregnancy. The receptors were sampled from a female donor with multiple sclerosis, enrolled in a pregnancy study.

This chain joins TRBV19 and TRBJ1-2; TRBD1 is a possible D gene (5 bases). Between the trimmed V and J ends, which lost 1 base and 2 bases, there was a span of 11 bases. There are 15 residues in the CDR3. Germline V lookup: CDR1 LNHDA, CDR2 SQIVND (reference sequence). CDR3 nucleotides: TGTGCCAGTAGTATAGTAACGGAGGGGAACTATGGCTACACCTTC. It specifies CASSIVTEGNYGYTF.

This clone was seen more than once but under ten times. This chain joins TRBV18 and TRBJ1-2, with TRBD1 identical over 7 bases. The ends lost 2 bases at V and 3 bases at J; junction bases unmatched: 6. The CDR3 runs 15 residues. CDR1 KGHSH and CDR2 LQKENI come from the germline V gene. CDR3 DNA: TGTGCCAGCTCACCATACGGACAGGCTCACTATGGCTACACCTTC. Translated: CASSPYGQAHYGYTF.